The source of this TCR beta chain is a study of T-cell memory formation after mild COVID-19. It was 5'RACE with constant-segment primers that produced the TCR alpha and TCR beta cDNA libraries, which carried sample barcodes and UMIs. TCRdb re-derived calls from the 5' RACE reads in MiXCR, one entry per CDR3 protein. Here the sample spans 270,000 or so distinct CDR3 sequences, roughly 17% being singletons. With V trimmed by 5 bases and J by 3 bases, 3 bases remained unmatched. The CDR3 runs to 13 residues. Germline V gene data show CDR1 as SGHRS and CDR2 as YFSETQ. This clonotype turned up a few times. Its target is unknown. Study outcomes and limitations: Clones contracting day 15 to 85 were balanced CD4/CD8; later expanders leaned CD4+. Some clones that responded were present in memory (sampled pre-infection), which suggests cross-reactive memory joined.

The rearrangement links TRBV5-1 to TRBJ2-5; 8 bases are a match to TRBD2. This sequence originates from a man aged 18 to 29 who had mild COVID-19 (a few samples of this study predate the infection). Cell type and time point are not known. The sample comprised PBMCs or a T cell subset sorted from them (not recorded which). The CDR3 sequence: CASSAGGEETQYF. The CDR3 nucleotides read TGCGCCAGCAGTGCGGGGGGTGAAGAGACCCAGTACTTC. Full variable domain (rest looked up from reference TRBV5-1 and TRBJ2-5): KAGVTQTPRYLIKTRGQQVTLSCSPISGHRSVSWYQQTPGQGLQFLFEYFSETQRNKGNFPGRFSGRQFSNSRSEMNVSTLELGDSALYLCASSAGGEETQYFGPGTRLLVL.